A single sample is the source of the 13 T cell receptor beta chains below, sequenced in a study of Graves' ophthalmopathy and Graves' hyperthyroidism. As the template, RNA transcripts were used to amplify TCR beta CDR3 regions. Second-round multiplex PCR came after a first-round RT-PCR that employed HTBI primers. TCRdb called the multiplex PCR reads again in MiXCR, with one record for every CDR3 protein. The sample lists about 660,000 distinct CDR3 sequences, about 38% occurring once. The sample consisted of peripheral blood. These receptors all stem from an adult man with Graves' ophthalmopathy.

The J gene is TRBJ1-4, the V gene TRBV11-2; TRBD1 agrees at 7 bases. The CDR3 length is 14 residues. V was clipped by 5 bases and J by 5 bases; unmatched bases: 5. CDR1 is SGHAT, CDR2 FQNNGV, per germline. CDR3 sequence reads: CASSKGQPNEKLFF. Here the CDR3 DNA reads TGTGCCAGCAGCAAGGGACAGCCGAATGAAAAACTGTTTTTT.

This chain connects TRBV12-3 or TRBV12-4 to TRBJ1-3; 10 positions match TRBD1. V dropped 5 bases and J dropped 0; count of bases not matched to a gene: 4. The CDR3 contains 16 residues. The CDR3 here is CASSPRTGGSGNTIYF. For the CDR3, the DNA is TGTGCCAGCAGTCCCCGGACAGGGGGCTCTGGAAACACCATATATTTT.

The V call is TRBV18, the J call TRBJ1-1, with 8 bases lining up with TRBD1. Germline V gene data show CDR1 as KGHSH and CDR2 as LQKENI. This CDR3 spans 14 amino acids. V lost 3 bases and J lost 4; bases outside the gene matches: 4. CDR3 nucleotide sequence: TGTGCCAGCTCACCGGGACAGGTGGCCACTGAAGCTTTCTTT. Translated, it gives CASSPGQVATEAFF. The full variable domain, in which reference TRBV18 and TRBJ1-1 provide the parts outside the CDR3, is NAGVMQNPRHLVRRRGQEARLRCSPMKGHSHVYWYRQLPEEGLKFMVYLQKENIIDESGMPKERFSAEFPKEGPSILRIQQVVRGDSAAYFCASSPGQVATEAFFGQGTRLTVV.

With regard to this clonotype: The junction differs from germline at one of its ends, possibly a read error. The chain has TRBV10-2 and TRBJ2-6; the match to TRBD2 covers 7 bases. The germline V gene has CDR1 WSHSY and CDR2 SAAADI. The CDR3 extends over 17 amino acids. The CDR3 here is CAISVDSGNTGANVLTF. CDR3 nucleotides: TGTGCCATCAGTGTCGACAGCGGGAACACTGGGGCCAACGTCCTGACTTTC.

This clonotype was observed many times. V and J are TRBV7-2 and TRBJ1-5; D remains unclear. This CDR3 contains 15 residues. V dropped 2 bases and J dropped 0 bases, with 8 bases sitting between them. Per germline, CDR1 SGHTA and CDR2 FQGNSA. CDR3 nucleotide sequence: TGTGCCAGCAGCTTATTACACCATAGCAATCAGCCCCAGCATTTT. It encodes CASSLLHHSNQPQHF. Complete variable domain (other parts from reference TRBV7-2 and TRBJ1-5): GAGVSQSPSNKVTEKGKDVELRCDPISGHTALYWYRQSLGQGLEFLIYFQGNSAPDKSGLPSDRFSAERTGGSVSTLTIQRTQQEDSAVYLCASSLLHHSNQPQHFGDGTRLSIL.

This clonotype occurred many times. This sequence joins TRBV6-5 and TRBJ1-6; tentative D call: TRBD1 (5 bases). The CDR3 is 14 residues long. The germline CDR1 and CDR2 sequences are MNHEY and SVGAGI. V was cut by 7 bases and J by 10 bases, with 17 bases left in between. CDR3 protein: CASKWRVGGSPLHF. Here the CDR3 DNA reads TGTGCCAGCAAGTGGAGGGTGGGGGGATCACCCCTCCACTTT.

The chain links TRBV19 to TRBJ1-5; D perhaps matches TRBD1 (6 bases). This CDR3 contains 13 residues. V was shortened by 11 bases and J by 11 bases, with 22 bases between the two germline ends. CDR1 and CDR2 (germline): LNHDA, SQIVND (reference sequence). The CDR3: CAWSPPGGEAQHF. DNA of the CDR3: TGTGCCTGGAGCCCTCCCGGGGGCGAAGCCCAGCATTTT.

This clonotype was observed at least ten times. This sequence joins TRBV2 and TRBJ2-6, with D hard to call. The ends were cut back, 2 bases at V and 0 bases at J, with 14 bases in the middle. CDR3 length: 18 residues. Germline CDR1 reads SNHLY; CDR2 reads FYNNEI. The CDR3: CASSERVPLISGANVLTF. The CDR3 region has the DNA TGTGCCAGCAGTGAAAGGGTTCCTCTCATCTCTGGGGCCAACGTCCTGACTTTC.

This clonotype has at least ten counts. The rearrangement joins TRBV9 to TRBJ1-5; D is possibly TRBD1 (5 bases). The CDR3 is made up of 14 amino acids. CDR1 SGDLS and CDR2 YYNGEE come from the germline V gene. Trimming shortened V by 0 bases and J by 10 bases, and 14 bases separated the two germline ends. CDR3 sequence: CASSVDGALRPQHF. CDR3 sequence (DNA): TGTGCCAGCAGCGTAGATGGGGCCCTTCGACCCCAGCATTTT.

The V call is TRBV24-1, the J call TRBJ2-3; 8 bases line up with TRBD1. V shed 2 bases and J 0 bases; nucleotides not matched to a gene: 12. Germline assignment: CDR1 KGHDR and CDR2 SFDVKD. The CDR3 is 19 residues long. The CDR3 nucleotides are TGTGCCACCAGTGATTCCGCCGAGACAGGGGCCAGTAGCACAGATACGCAGTATTTT. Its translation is CATSDSAETGASSTDTQYF.

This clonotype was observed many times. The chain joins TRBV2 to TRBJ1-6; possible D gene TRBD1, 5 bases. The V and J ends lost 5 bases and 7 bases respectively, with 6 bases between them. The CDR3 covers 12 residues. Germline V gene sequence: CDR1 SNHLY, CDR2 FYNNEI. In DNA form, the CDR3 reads TGTGCCAGCAGTCCAGGGAATTCACCCCTCCACTTT. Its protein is CASSPGNSPLHF.

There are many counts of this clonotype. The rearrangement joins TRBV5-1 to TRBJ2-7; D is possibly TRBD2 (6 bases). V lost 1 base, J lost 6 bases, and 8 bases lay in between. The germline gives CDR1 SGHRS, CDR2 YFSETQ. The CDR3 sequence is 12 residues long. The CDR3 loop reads CASSLFGGEQYF. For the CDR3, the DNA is TGCGCCAGCAGCTTGTTCGGGGGCGAGCAGTACTTC.

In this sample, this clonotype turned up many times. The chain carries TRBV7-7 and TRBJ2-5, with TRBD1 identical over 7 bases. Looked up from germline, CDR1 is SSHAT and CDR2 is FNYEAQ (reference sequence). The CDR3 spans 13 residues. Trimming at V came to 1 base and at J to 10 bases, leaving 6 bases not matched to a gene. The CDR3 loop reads CASSLERGTVQYF. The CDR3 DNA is TGTGCCAGCAGCTTAGAGAGGGGGACAGTCCAGTACTTC.